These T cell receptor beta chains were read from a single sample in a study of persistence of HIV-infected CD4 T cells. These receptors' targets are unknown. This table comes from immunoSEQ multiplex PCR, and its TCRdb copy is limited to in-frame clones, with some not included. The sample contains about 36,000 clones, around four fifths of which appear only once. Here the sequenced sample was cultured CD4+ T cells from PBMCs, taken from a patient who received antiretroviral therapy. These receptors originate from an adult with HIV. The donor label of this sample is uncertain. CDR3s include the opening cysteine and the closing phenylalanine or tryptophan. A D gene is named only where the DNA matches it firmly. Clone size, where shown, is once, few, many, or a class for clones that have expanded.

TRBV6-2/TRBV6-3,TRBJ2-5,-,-,TGTGCCAGCAGTTACGGTGTAGAGACCCAGTACTTC,CASSYGVETQYF
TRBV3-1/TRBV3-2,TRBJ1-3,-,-,TGTGCCAGCAGCCAAGAACACAGGGAGCGAAACACCATATATTTT,CASSQEHRERNTIYF
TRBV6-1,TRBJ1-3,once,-,TGTGCCAGCAGTGAAAATGTCAGGGTCCTACAATTTGGAAACACCATATATTTT,CASSENVRVLQFGNTIYF
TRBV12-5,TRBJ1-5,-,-,TGTGCTAGTGGTTTGTCTTATGGCCAGCCCCAGCATTTT,CASGLSYGQPQHF
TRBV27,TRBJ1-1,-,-,TGTGCCAGCAGTTTATGGGGGAAACCGAACACTGAAGCTTTCTTT,CASSLWGKPNTEAFF
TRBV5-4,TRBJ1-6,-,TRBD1,TGTGCCAGCAGCTTAGACAGGGCATATAATTCACCCCTCCACTTT,CASSLDRAYNSPLHF
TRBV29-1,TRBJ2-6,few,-,TGCAGCGTTGACACAGGCACTGGGGCCAACGTCCTGACTTTC,CSVDTGTGANVLTF
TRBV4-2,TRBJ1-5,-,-,TGTGCCAGCAGCCAAGGGACTAGCAATCAGCCCCAGCATTTT,CASSQGTSNQPQHF
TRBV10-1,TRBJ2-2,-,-,TGCGCCAGCAGTGAGTCCAGGGGAAACACCGGGGAGCTGTTTTTT,CASSESRGNTGELFF
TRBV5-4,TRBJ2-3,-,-,TGTGCCAGCAGCTATGCGGGGGCGGGAGATACGCAGTATTTT,CASSYAGAGDTQYF
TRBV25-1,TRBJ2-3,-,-,TGTGCCAGCAGTGAATTGATCGGGTTTTGGGACACAGATACGCAGTATTTT,CASSELIGFWDTDTQYF
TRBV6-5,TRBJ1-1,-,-,TGTGCCAGCACCCGGGGGCAGGGAACTGAAGCTTTCTTT,CASTRGQGTEAFF
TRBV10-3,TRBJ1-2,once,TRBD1,TGTGCCATCAGCGACTTACAGGGGGCGGCCTATGGCTACACCTTC,CAISDLQGAAYGYTF
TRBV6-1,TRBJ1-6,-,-,TGTGCCAGCAGTTTTACAGGGAATAATTCACCCCTCCACTTT,CASSFTGNNSPLHF
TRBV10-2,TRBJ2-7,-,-,TGCGCCAGCAGTGGGGGCTCCCGTTCCTACGAGCAGTACTTC,CASSGGSRSYEQYF
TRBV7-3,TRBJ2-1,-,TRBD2,TGTGCCAGCAGCTCAGCTAGCGGGGGTTACAATGAGCAGTTCTTC,CASSSASGGYNEQFF
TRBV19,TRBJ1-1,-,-,TGTGCCAGTAGTATGGGCTGGAACAGGAACACTGAAGCTTTCTTT,CASSMGWNRNTEAFF
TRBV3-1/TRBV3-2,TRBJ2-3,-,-,TGTGCCAGCAGCCAAGATAAAGGGGGGGCCACAGATACGCAGTATTTT,CASSQDKGGATDTQYF
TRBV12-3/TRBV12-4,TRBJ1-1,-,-,TGTGCCAGTACCCCCGTCGGAGGTGTTGAAGCTTTCTTT,CASTPVGGVEAFF
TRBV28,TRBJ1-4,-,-,TGTGCCAGCAGTTTAGGGCAGTCGTGGGAGGGAATTGAAAAACTGTTTTTT,CASSLGQSWEGIEKLFF
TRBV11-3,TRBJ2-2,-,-,TGTGCCAGCAGCTTAACTCCGGGCACCGGGGAGCTGTTTTTT,CASSLTPGTGELFF
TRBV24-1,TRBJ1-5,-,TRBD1,TGTGCCACCAGTGATGGGCGCAGGGGGAGGCAGCCCCAGCATTTT,CATSDGRRGRQPQHF
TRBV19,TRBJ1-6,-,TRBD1,TGTGCCAGTAGTACTCAGTTTGGACAGGGCGGGAATTCACCCCTCCACTTT,CASSTQFGQGGNSPLHF
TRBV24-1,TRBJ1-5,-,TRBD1,TGTGCCACCAGTGATGGACAGGGGGGCAATCAGCCCCAGCATTTT,CATSDGQGGNQPQHF
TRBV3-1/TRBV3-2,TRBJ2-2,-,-,TGTGCCAGCAGCCAACCCCCTAGGGGGACAAGAAACACCGGGGAGCTGTTTTTT,CASSQPPRGTRNTGELFF
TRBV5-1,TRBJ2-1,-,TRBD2,TGCGCCAGCAGCTTAGGAGCGGGGGGTACAAATGAGCAGTTCTTC,CASSLGAGGTNEQFF
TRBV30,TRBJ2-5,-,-,TGTGCCTGGAGTGGGGGGTTGCAGGACGGGACCCAGTACTTC,CAWSGGLQDGTQYF
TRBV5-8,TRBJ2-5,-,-,TGTGCCAGCAGCCCCGCTCTCGGACTAAGGGAGACCCAGTACTTC,CASSPALGLRETQYF
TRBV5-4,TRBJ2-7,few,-,TGTGCCAGCAGTTCCAGGAGCTCCTACGAGCAGTACTTC,CASSSRSSYEQYF
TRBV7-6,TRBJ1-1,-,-,TGTGCCAGCAGCTTATCCATGGGGGCTGAAGCTTTCTTT,CASSLSMGAEAFF
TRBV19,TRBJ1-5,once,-,TGTGCCAGTAGTATAAACTTTAATCAGCCCCAGCATTTT,CASSINFNQPQHF
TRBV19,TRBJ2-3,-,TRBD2,TGTGCCAGTAGTATGGCGGGGGTTAACACAGATACGCAGTATTTT,CASSMAGVNTDTQYF
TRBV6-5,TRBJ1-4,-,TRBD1,TGTGCCAGCAGTTACTTAGGACAGGCCGGGGGTGAAAAACTGTTTTTT,CASSYLGQAGGEKLFF
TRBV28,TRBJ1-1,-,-,TGTGCCAGCAGTCCTCCCCCTCGATCTAACACTGAAGCTTTCTTT,CASSPPPRSNTEAFF
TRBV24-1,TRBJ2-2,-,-,TGTGCCACCAGTGCGGCAGGTCCATGGACCGGGGAGCTGTTTTTT,CATSAAGPWTGELFF
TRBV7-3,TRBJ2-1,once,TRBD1,TGTGCCAGCAGCTCCGGACAGGGGCCGATGGGTGAGCAGTTCTTC,CASSSGQGPMGEQFF
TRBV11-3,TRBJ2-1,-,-,TGTGCCAGCAGCTTAGATTTCGCGGGTGAGCAGTTCTTC,CASSLDFAGEQFF
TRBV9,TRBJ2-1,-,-,TGTGCCAGCAGCGTAGGAATAACGGACGGAGGGTATGAGCAGTTCTTC,CASSVGITDGGYEQFF
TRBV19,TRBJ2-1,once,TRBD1,TGTGCCAGTAGTGAGCTAAAGGGGGCCGGTGGCAATGAGCAGTTCTTC,CASSELKGAGGNEQFF
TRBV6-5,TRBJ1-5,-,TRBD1,TGTGCCAGCAGTCGGACAGGGGGCGCCGAACAGCCCCAGCATTTT,CASSRTGGAEQPQHF
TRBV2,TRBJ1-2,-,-,TGTGCCAGCAGTTCTCAGTTGACCTATGGCTACACCTTC,CASSSQLTYGYTF